The 31 T cell receptor beta chains reported below all come from one sample, sequenced in a study of shared clonotypes between healthy human individuals. In the naive CD8 group, cells lacked CD45RO and were positively selected for CCR7, so terminally differentiated effector memory CD45RA+ cells were left out. Assay used: immunoSEQ multiplex PCR; TCRdb lists only in-frame clones, some missing. The sample lists some 2.1 million clones, roughly 93% occurring once. Material: naive CD8+ T cells from PBMCs. The source of these receptors is a man between 18 and 29 years old in good health. Some clones in this sample may be carry-over from other donors' samples.

This sequence joins TRBV7-8 and TRBJ1-4; no clear D. The germline V and J ends were trimmed by 5 bases and 3 bases, with 7 bases remaining between them. The CDR3 sequence is 13 residues long. CDR1 is SGHVS and CDR2 is FQNEAQ in the germline V gene. The CDR3 reads CASSPRPNEKLFF. The CDR3 DNA sequence: TGTGCCAGCAGCCCCCGGCCTAATGAAAAACTGTTTTTT.

This rearrangement joins TRBV7-9 to TRBJ2-1; D possibly corresponds to TRBD2 (6 bases). Trimming left V 4 bases short and J 9 bases short, with 19 bases between. This CDR3 spans 15 amino acids. Germline lookup yields CDR1 SEHNR and CDR2 FQNEAQ (reference sequence). The CDR3 loop reads CASSSPIGSKVEQFF. Here the CDR3 DNA reads TGTGCCAGCAGCTCCCCCATCGGGAGTAAGGTTGAGCAGTTCTTC.

This rearrangement joins TRBV10-3 to TRBJ2-7; no definite D call. The V and J ends lost 2 bases and 1 base respectively, with 12 bases between them. The CDR3 covers 15 residues. Germline values: CDR1 ENHRY, CDR2 SYGVKD. The CDR3 region is CAISELVGRSYEQYF. CDR3 nucleotide sequence: TGTGCCATCAGTGAGCTGGTGGGCAGGTCCTACGAGCAGTACTTC.

The gene calls are TRBV9 and TRBJ2-1; TRBD1 might be the D (6 bases). Trimming took off 3 bases at V and 7 bases at J, with 14 bases between the two ends. This CDR3 is 14 amino acids long. Germline loops: CDR1 SGDLS, CDR2 YYNGEE. The CDR3 nucleotides read TGTGCCAGCAGCGACGGGACATTGCGGAATGAGCAGTTCTTC. It is translated as CASSDGTLRNEQFF.

In DNA, the CDR3 is TGTGCCAGCAGCCCGGGGGGAGGGTCCTACGAGCAGTACTTC. Protein: CASSPGGGSYEQYF. This chain connects TRBV7-3 to TRBJ2-7; 7 bases line up with TRBD2. The germline V gene has CDR1 SGHTA and CDR2 FQGTGA. The CDR3 extends over 14 amino acids. The V segment lost 5 bases and the J segment 1 base; nucleotides outside the gene matches: 5. Full variable domain (rest looked up from reference TRBV7-3 and TRBJ2-7): GAGVSQTPSNKVTEKGKYVELRCDPISGHTALYWYRQSLGQGPEFLIYFQGTGAADDSGLPNDRFFAVRPEGSVSTLKIQRTERGDSAVYLCASSPGGGSYEQYFGPGTRLTVT.

This chain joins TRBV7-9 and TRBJ2-4; TRBD1 matches 7 bases. The CDR3 covers 15 residues. Germline V gives CDR1 SEHNR, CDR2 FQNEAQ (reference sequence). Germline trimming cut 6 bases from V and 2 bases from J; bases unmatched to any gene: 7. The CDR3 protein is CASSQDRTPKNIQYF. The CDR3, as DNA: TGTGCCAGCAGTCAGGACAGGACGCCCAAAAACATTCAGTACTTC.

V is TRBV7-2 and J is TRBJ2-6; the D is unclear. Germline loops: CDR1 SGHTA, CDR2 FQGNSA. Trimming pared 2 bases from V and 0 bases from J, leaving 2 bases between. CDR3 length equals 14 residues. Here the CDR3 DNA reads TGTGCCAGCAGCTTAATCTCTGGGGCCAACGTCCTGACTTTC. Amino acids: CASSLISGANVLTF.

This chain uses TRBV6-5 with TRBJ2-7, with 7 bases lining up with TRBD1. V gave up 1 base and J gave up 3 bases; unmatched junction bases: 3. In germline, CDR1 is MNHEY, CDR2 SVGAGI. The CDR3 spans 14 residues. DNA of the CDR3: TGTGCCAGCAGTTACTTGTCAGGGGGCTACGAGCAGTACTTC. Residues: CASSYLSGGYEQYF.

The genes are TRBV19 and TRBJ2-3; TRBD2 agrees at 7 bases. Germline assignment: CDR1 LNHDA and CDR2 SQIVND (reference sequence). With 2 bases clipped from V and 3 bases from J, the junction kept 5 bases outside the gene matches. CDR3 length: 15 residues. The CDR3 sequence: CASSIMVAGTDTQYF. The CDR3 region has the DNA TGTGCCAGTAGTATAATGGTAGCGGGTACAGATACGCAGTATTTT.

The chain couples TRBV2 to TRBJ1-5; weak D call: TRBD1 (6 bases). This CDR3 has 16 amino acids. Germline loops: CDR1 SNHLY, CDR2 FYNNEI. Trimming cost V 2 bases and J 2 bases, with 13 bases left between them. CDR3 region: CASSEWAGAGNQPQHF. CDR3 nucleotides: TGTGCCAGCAGTGAATGGGCAGGGGCCGGCAATCAGCCCCAGCATTTT. The entire variable domain, with the rest obtained from reference TRBV2 and TRBJ1-5, is as follows: EPEVTQTPSHQVTQMGQEVILRCVPISNHLYFYWYRQILGQKVEFLVSFYNNEISEKSEIFDDQFSVERPDGSNFTLKIRSTKLEDSAMYFCASSEWAGAGNQPQHFGDGTRLSIL.

This chain connects TRBV4-3 to TRBJ1-4; D uncertain. Trimming took 4 bases from V and 8 from J, leaving 20 bases between them. This CDR3 has 16 residues. From germline, CDR1 is LGHNA and CDR2 YSLEER. The CDR3 region has the DNA TGCGCCAGCAGCCCTTCCCGACGGGGAGAAGGGGAAAAACTGTTTTTT. Translating it yields CASSPSRRGEGEKLFF.

This clone has just one count. As DNA, the CDR3 is TGTGCCTGGGGAATGGGAATTGAGGGGGAGACCCAGTACTTC. As protein: CAWGMGIEGETQYF. V usage is TRBV30 and J usage is TRBJ2-5; D may be TRBD1 or TRBD2 (5 bases each). V lost 5 bases to trimming and J lost 5 bases, with 18 bases between them. Germline CDR1 GTSNPN, CDR2 SVGIG (reference sequence). The CDR3 runs to 14 residues.

This clone has just one count. This sequence joins TRBV30 and TRBJ2-7; maybe TRBD2 (7 bases). This CDR3 contains 14 residues. Trimming left V 6 bases short and J 2 bases short, with 17 bases between. CDR1 and CDR2 (germline): GTSNPN, SVGIG (reference sequence). The chain's CDR3 is CACRDRGAAYEQYF. DNA for the CDR3: TGTGCCTGCCGGGACCGGGGGGCCGCCTACGAGCAGTACTTC. The variable domain in full, completed from reference TRBV30 and TRBJ2-7, reads SQTIHQWPATLVQPVGSPLSLECTVEGTSNPNLYWYRQAAGRGLQLLFYSVGIGQISSEVPQNLSASRPQDRQFILSSKKLLLSDSGFYLCACRDRGAAYEQYFGPGTRLTVT.

The chain couples TRBV9 to TRBJ2-1; D may correspond to TRBD1 or TRBD2 (5 bases each). Trimming left V 4 bases short and J 8 bases short, with 19 bases between. CDR1 is SGDLS and CDR2 is YYNGEE in the germline V gene. This CDR3 spans 15 amino acids. In nucleotides, the CDR3 is TGTGCCAGCAGCCCCGAGGGGTGGGCTCGGGATGAGCAGTTCTTC. The encoded protein is CASSPEGWARDEQFF.

The chain recombines TRBV13 with TRBJ2-7; no clear D. Trimming cost V 3 bases and J 5 bases, with 17 bases left between them. The CDR3 is 15 amino acids. The germline V gene encodes CDR1 PRHDT and CDR2 FYEKMQ (reference sequence). DNA for the CDR3: TGTGCCAGCAGCTTGGGCGTGATGACGGGCCACGAGCAGTACTTC. It codes for CASSLGVMTGHEQYF.

This chain links TRBV4-3 with TRBJ2-1; TRBD2 aligns across 9 bases. V dropped 0 bases and J dropped 12; count of bases not matched to a gene: 12. The CDR3 length is 16 residues. Germline V gene sequence: CDR1 LGHNA, CDR2 YSLEER. The CDR3 loop is CASSQDRTSVRGGQFF. The CDR3 DNA reads TGCGCCAGCAGCCAAGATCGGACTAGCGTTCGAGGCGGGCAGTTCTTC.

The genes are TRBV7-6 and TRBJ2-1; D unresolved. CDR3 length: 15 residues. In germline, CDR1 is SGHVS, CDR2 FNYEAQ. Trimming removed 5 bases from V and 5 bases from J, with 16 bases in between. CDR3 DNA sequence: TGTGCCAGCAGCCCCCTTGACCGGCTGAACAATGAGCAGTTCTTC. Protein: CASSPLDRLNNEQFF.

This rearrangement joins TRBV7-9 to TRBJ1-2, with 8 nucleotides matching TRBD1. The CDR3 runs to 16 residues. V lost 5 bases and J lost 5; bases outside the gene matches: 13. Germline CDR1 is SEHNR and CDR2 is FQNEAQ (reference sequence). The CDR3 coding sequence is TGTGCCAGCAGCCCGAGACAGGGGCCCCCCAGGTATGGCTACACCTTC. Amino acid sequence: CASSPRQGPPRYGYTF.

The rearrangement joins TRBV6-5 to TRBJ1-3; D unresolved. CDR1 MNHEY and CDR2 SVGAGI come from the germline V gene. Trimming removed 5 bases from V and 0 bases from J, with 11 bases in between. This CDR3 is built from 15 residues. CDR3 sequence reads: CASSRDRNSGNTIYF. CDR3 DNA: TGTGCCAGCAGTCGTGACCGTAACTCTGGAAACACCATATATTTT.

The V call is TRBV27, the J call TRBJ2-2; D is unclear. V lost 4 bases, J lost 7 bases, and 13 bases lay in between. The CDR3 is 14 residues long. Looked up from germline, CDR1 is MNHEY and CDR2 is SMNVEV (reference sequence). CDR3 in amino acids: CASSWASPLGELFF. In DNA, the CDR3 is TGTGCCAGCAGTTGGGCTAGTCCCCTCGGGGAGCTGTTTTTT.

The J gene is TRBJ1-2, the V gene TRBV9; D possibly corresponds to TRBD1 (6 bases). The germline CDR1 and CDR2 sequences are SGDLS and YYNGEE. This CDR3 has 14 amino acids. V was cut by 0 bases and J by 8 bases, with 14 bases left in between. The CDR3 DNA is TGTGCCAGCAGCGTAGCTACGGGGGGCGAGGGCTACACCTTC. It codes for CASSVATGGEGYTF.

CDR3 residues: CAINGDRNYGYTF. The CDR3 DNA is TGTGCCATCAATGGGGACAGAAACTATGGCTACACCTTC. The gene calls are TRBV10-3 and TRBJ1-2; 7 bases match TRBD1. Trimming at V came to 7 bases and at J to 2 bases, leaving 4 bases not matched to a gene. Germline V gene lookup returns CDR1 ENHRY and CDR2 SYGVKD. CDR3 length equals 13 residues.

The chain links TRBV2 to TRBJ2-7; D remains unclear. Germline CDR1 and CDR2: SNHLY and FYNNEI. Trimming shortened V by 6 bases and J by 0 bases, and 15 bases separated the two germline ends. CDR3 length: 15 amino acids. This CDR3 is CASSKSLDSSYEQYF. CDR3 nucleotides: TGTGCCAGCAGCAAGAGCTTGGATTCCTCCTACGAGCAGTACTTC.

V and J are TRBV15 and TRBJ2-7, with D possibly being TRBD1 (6 bases). This CDR3 is built from 14 residues. Trimming stripped 5 bases from V and 3 bases from J, with 14 bases between. CDR1 and CDR2 from the germline V gene are LNHNV and YYDKDF (reference sequence). CDR3 sequence: CATSGPTGNYEQYF. The CDR3 DNA reads TGTGCCACCAGCGGACCTACAGGGAACTACGAGCAGTACTTC.

This clone was detected a few times. This chain connects TRBV29-1 to TRBJ1-2; 10 bases fit TRBD1. The V segment lost 6 bases and the J segment 4 bases; nucleotides outside the gene matches: 5. The CDR3 contains 13 residues. Germline V gene sequence: CDR1 SQVTM, CDR2 ANQGSEA. The CDR3 here is CSVGQGGSYGYTF. Here the CDR3 DNA reads TGCAGCGTAGGACAGGGGGGAAGCTATGGCTACACCTTC.

This chain joins TRBV19 and TRBJ1-1, with D uncertain. This CDR3 contains 15 residues. The ends were cut back, 1 base at V and 11 bases at J, with 20 bases in the middle. Per the germline V gene, CDR1 is LNHDA and CDR2 is SQIVND (reference sequence). CDR3 sequence: CASSIVPVAGMNAFF. As DNA, the CDR3 is TGTGCCAGTAGTATAGTCCCGGTGGCAGGAATGAATGCTTTCTTT.

V gene TRBV6-1 combines with J gene TRBJ2-1, with D hard to call. Germline CDR1 is MNHNS and CDR2 is SASEGT. The CDR3 runs 15 residues. V lost 7 bases and J lost 5, with 18 bases in between. This CDR3 reads CASTEGSQIHNEQFF. In DNA, the CDR3 is TGTGCCAGCACCGAAGGATCCCAAATTCACAATGAGCAGTTCTTC.

The gene calls are TRBV9 and TRBJ2-6, with D possibly matching TRBD1 (5 bases). The length of the CDR3 is 16 residues. Germline loops: CDR1 SGDLS, CDR2 YYNGEE. V was cut by 2 bases and J by 0 bases, with 9 bases left in between. In nucleotides, the CDR3 is TGTGCCAGCAGCGTCACAGGATACTCTGGGGCCAACGTCCTGACTTTC. This encodes CASSVTGYSGANVLTF.

The chain combines TRBV7-6 with TRBJ1-2; no clear D gene. Germline CDR1 reads SGHVS; CDR2 reads FNYEAQ. V was cut by 1 base and J by 8 bases, with 14 bases left in between. This CDR3 has 14 residues. The chain's CDR3 is CASSLGGRSPGYTF. CDR3 nucleotides: TGTGCCAGCAGCTTAGGAGGGAGGTCCCCAGGCTACACCTTC. The complete variable domain, with remaining parts taken from reference TRBV7-6 and TRBJ1-2, reads GAGVSQSPRYKVTKRGQDVALRCDPISGHVSLYWYRQALGQGPEFLTYFNYEAQQDKSGLPNDRFSAERPEGSISTLTIQRTEQRDSAMYRCASSLGGRSPGYTFGSGTRLTVV.

For this clone: The same CDR3 is also encoded by other DNA sequences in this sample. CDR3 nucleotides: TGTGCCAGCAGCTCCACCGGGACTAGCGGTGACGAGCAGTACTTC. Translation gives CASSSTGTSGDEQYF. V is TRBV7-3 and J is TRBJ2-7, with 11 nucleotides matching TRBD2. Per the germline V gene, CDR1 is SGHTA and CDR2 is FQGTGA. CDR3 length: 15 residues. Unmatched junction bases numbered 7, after V lost 4 bases and J lost 5 bases.

In this sample, this clone turned up once. This specimen includes other DNA sequences encoding the same CDR3. This chain connects TRBV27 to TRBJ2-7; D remains unclear. The germline CDR1 and CDR2 sequences are MNHEY and SMNVEV (reference sequence). Trimming took off 2 bases at V and 2 bases at J, with 10 bases between the two ends. The CDR3 covers 14 residues. Here the CDR3 DNA reads TGTGCCAGCAGTTTACGGCAGGCCACCTACGAGCAGTACTTC. It specifies CASSLRQATYEQYF.